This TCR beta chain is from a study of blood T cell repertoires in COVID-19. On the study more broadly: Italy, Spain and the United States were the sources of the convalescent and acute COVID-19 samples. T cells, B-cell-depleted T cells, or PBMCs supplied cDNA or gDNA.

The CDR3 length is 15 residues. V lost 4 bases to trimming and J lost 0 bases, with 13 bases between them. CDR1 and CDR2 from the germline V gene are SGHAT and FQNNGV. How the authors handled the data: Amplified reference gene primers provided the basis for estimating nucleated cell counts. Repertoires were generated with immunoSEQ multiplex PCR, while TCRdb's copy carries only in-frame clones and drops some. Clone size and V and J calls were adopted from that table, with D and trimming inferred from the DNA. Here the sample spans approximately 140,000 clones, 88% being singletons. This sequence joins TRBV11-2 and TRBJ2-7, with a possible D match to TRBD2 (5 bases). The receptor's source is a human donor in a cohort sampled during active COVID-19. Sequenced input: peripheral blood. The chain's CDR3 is CASSSGIERSYEQYF. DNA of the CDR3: TGTGCCAGCAGCTCCGGGATCGAGCGCTCCTACGAGCAGTACTTC.